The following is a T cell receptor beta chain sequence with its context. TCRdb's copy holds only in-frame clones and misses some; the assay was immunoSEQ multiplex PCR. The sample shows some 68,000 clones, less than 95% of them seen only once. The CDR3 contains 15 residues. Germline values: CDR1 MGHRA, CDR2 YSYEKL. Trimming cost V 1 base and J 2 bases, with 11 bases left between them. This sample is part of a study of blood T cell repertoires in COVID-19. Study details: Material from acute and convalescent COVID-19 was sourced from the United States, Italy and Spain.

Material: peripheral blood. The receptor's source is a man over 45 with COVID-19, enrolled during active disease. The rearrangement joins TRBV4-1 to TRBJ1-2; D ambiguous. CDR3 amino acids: CASSQARTGNYGYTF. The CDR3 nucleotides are TGCGCCAGCAGCCAAGCTAGGACTGGGAACTATGGCTACACCTTC.